The 18 T cell receptor beta chains in this list originate from one sample, sequenced in a study of identical twins. TCRdb redid the calling of the 5' RACE reads with MiXCR, one entry per CDR3 protein. The repertoire consists of about 470,000 distinct CDR3 sequences, with 20% to 25% occurring once and the leading ten covering just under 3%. The same sample was also studied in work on T cells expressing NK-cell markers.

The sample comprised CD4+ T cells sorted from blood. Source of these receptors: a woman in her late teens or twenties in good health.

This clonotype was counted between two and nine times. This sequence joins TRBV7-3 and TRBJ2-5; no definite D call. Germline CDR1 reads SGHTA; CDR2 reads FQGTGA. V was cut by 5 bases and J by 6 bases, with 16 bases left in between. The CDR3 consists of 14 residues. The DNA for the CDR3 is TGTGCCAGCAGCCTCTCTCCCGACTGGAAGACCCAGTACTTC. Protein product: CASSLSPDWKTQYF.

The rearrangement joins TRBV20-1 to TRBJ1-2; tentatively, D is TRBD1 (6 bases). The V and J ends lost 6 bases and 4 bases respectively, with 12 bases between them. CDR1 is DFQATT and CDR2 is SNEGSKA in the germline V gene (reference sequence). This CDR3 is built from 12 residues. CDR3 DNA sequence: TGCAGTGCCCCATGGACAGTCTATGGCTACACCTTC. Its translation is CSAPWTVYGYTF.

In the case of this clonotype: Because the CDR3's place on the DNA is in doubt, the DNA is left out and the CDR3 is given as listed by TCRdb. The chain combines TRBV5-1 with TRBJ2-5; TRBD1 is the table's D call, not checked against the DNA. CDR1 SGHRS and CDR2 YFSETQ come from the germline V gene. The CDR3 is 13 residues long, counting both termini. The chain's CDR3 is CASSFGPGETQYF.

This clonotype is a singleton in its sample. The chain recombines TRBV4-2 with TRBJ2-7, with D hard to call. CDR3 length: 12 amino acids. Germline CDR1 is LGHNA and CDR2 is YNFKEQ. Trimming removed 3 bases at V and 2 bases at J, with 5 bases between. CDR3 loop: CASSHTTYEQYF. The DNA of the CDR3 is TGTGCCAGCAGCCACACCACCTACGAGCAGTACTTC.

The chain joins TRBV3-1 to TRBJ2-2, with TRBD1 identical over 8 bases. The CDR3 is 16 amino acids. The germline V gene has CDR1 LGHDT and CDR2 YNNKEL (reference sequence). V was pared by 4 bases and J by 4 bases, with 8 bases of the junction left unmatched. The CDR3 nucleotides read TGTGCCAGCAGCCCCTGGACAGGGCCAGGCACCGGGGAGCTGTTTTTT. Protein sequence: CASSPWTGPGTGELFF.

This clonotype was counted once. This rearrangement joins TRBV7-2 to TRBJ2-2; possibly TRBD1 for D (5 bases). There are 12 residues in the CDR3. The germline V gene encodes CDR1 SGHTA and CDR2 FQGNSA. Deletions cut 5 bases from V and 8 bases from J, with 9 bases between. The CDR3 here is CASSLQVGELFF. Written as DNA, the CDR3 is TGTGCCAGCAGCCTACAGGTGGGGGAGCTGTTTTTT.

A few counts support this clonotype. This chain links TRBV20-1 with TRBJ1-2; tentatively, D is TRBD1 (5 bases). The CDR3 spans 13 residues. CDR1 and CDR2 from the germline V gene are DFQATT and SNEGSKA (reference sequence). With 0 bases removed from V and 8 bases from J, the gap between germline ends came to 13 bases. CDR3 DNA sequence: TGCAGTGCTAGAGATTGGGACGAGAGAGGCTACACCTTC. Amino acid sequence: CSARDWDERGYTF.

The chain joins TRBV6-2 or TRBV6-3 to TRBJ2-5, with 8 bases aligning to TRBD2. CDR1 MNHEY and CDR2 SVGEGT come from the germline V gene. CDR3 size: 16 residues. V trimming: 0 bases; J trimming: 2 bases; junction bases outside the gene matches: 5. CDR3 in amino acids: CASSYSRREVQETQYF. DNA of the CDR3: TGTGCCAGCAGTTACTCGAGGCGGGAGGTACAAGAGACCCAGTACTTC.

This clonotype appeared a few times. The chain carries TRBV7-9 and TRBJ1-1; no clear D. V gave up 1 base and J gave up 10 bases, with 7 bases separating them. The V gene's germline CDR1 is SEHNR and CDR2 FQNEAQ (reference sequence). This CDR3 has 11 amino acids. The DNA of the CDR3 is TGTGCCAGCAGCTTAGATACGGTAGCTTTCTTT. Its translation is CASSLDTVAFF. The full variable domain, completed using reference TRBV7-9 and TRBJ1-1, is DTGVSQNPRHKITKRGQNVTFRCDPISEHNRLYWYRQTLGQGPEFLTYFQNEAQLEKSRLLSDRFSAERPKGSFSTLEIQRTEQGDSAMYLCASSLDTVAFFGQGTRLTVV.

This chain connects TRBV12-3 or TRBV12-4 to TRBJ1-3; D remains ambiguous. V was pared by 5 bases and J by 0 bases, with 8 bases between. This CDR3 is 14 amino acids long. This chain's CDR3 is CASSSPSSGNTIYF. The CDR3 nucleotides read TGTGCCAGCAGTAGTCCAAGCTCTGGAAACACCATATATTTT.

V usage is TRBV20-1 and J usage is TRBJ1-1; D perhaps matches TRBD1 (5 bases). V lost 5 bases, J lost 4 bases, and 20 bases lay in between. Germline values: CDR1 DFQATT, CDR2 SNEGSKA (reference sequence). The CDR3 is 15 amino acids. The CDR3 DNA sequence: TGCAGTGCTCCAGAGCCCCGGGACGGCGTCACTGAAGCTTTCTTT. Amino acid sequence: CSAPEPRDGVTEAFF.

This clonotype has more than one count but fewer than ten. The rearrangement links TRBV2 to TRBJ2-5; 9 positions agree with TRBD1. Germline trimming cut 4 bases from V and 4 bases from J; bases unmatched to any gene: 10. Germline CDR1 reads SNHLY; CDR2 reads FYNNEI. The CDR3 is 16 amino acids. The CDR3 DNA reads TGTGCCAGCAGTGTGCGGGACAGGGTAACCTCAGAGACCCAGTACTTC. Translating it yields CASSVRDRVTSETQYF.

This clonotype was found a few times. The chain links TRBV10-3 to TRBJ1-2; D gene uncertain. CDR1 is ENHRY and CDR2 is SYGVKD in the germline V gene. Trimming cost V 2 bases and J 1 base, with 8 bases left between them. The CDR3 extends over 14 amino acids. This CDR3 reads CAISEPGRNYGYTF. The CDR3 nucleotides read TGTGCCATCAGTGAGCCCGGACGTAACTATGGCTACACCTTC.

Concerning this clonotype: The junction departs from germline at one end; a sequencing error may be responsible. This chain connects TRBV20-1 to TRBJ2-7, with 10 bases identical to TRBD2. The germline gives CDR1 DFQATT, CDR2 SNEGSKA (reference sequence). The CDR3 has 15 amino acids. CDR3 loop: CCARERTSGKYEQYF. As DNA, the CDR3 is TGCTGTGCTAGAGAAAGGACTAGCGGCAAATACGAGCAGTACTTC.

This clonotype was detected a few times. The chain is built from TRBV5-1 and TRBJ2-3, with D possibly being TRBD2 (5 bases). Germline V gene sequence: CDR1 SGHRS, CDR2 YFSETQ. Trimming removed 2 bases at V and 1 base at J, with 14 bases between. CDR3 size: 16 residues. CDR3 nucleotides: TGCGCCAGCAGCTTCCAACCGGACTTTCGCACAGATACGCAGTATTTT. Encoded protein: CASSFQPDFRTDTQYF.

This clonotype was observed a handful of times. The chain employs TRBV27 and TRBJ2-7; the D gene is possibly TRBD1 (6 bases). This CDR3 is built from 14 residues. The germline gives CDR1 MNHEY, CDR2 SMNVEV (reference sequence). Trimming pared 8 bases from V and 4 bases from J, leaving 18 bases between. The CDR3 DNA reads TGTGCCAGCGGAACGACAGGTACCCTTTACGAGCAGTACTTC. Translating it yields CASGTTGTLYEQYF.

The CDR3: CSARNSGRGETQYF. The DNA of the CDR3 is TGCAGTGCTAGAAATAGCGGGAGAGGGGAGACCCAGTACTTC. The genes are TRBV20-1 and TRBJ2-5; 9 bases map to TRBD2. This CDR3 comprises 14 residues. J lost 5 bases, V lost 2 bases, and 6 bases had no gene match. CDR1 and CDR2 (germline): DFQATT, SNEGSKA (reference sequence).

This clonotype has a single count. V gene TRBV30 combines with J gene TRBJ1-1, with D perhaps TRBD1 (5 bases). CDR3 length equals 13 residues. Deletions cut 3 bases from V and 4 bases from J, with 12 bases between. CDR1 and CDR2 (germline): GTSNPN, SVGIG (reference sequence). In nucleotides, the CDR3 is TGTGCCTGGAGGGGGACGGCGAGCACTGAAGCTTTCTTT. Amino acid sequence: CAWRGTASTEAFF.